This T cell receptor (beta chain) stems from a study of T cell responses to AZD1222 COVID-19 vaccine. Findings and caveats of the study: No day 14 peak samples; only post-peak repertoires were characterized. Most donors were white British and more were female, and clonal diversity was possibly underestimated. Spike regions recognized by vaccine-associated CD4 TCRs spanned the protein, led by 160-218 and 743-854.

The CDR3 has 16 amino acids. V lost 2 bases, J lost 4 bases, and 7 bases stayed unmatched. CDR1 and CDR2 from the germline V gene are MNHEY and SVGAGI. Comment on this clone: As yet, its antigen is unknown. Distinct nucleotide sequences in the sample also encode this CDR3.

This table comes from immunoSEQ multiplex PCR, and its TCRdb copy is limited to in-frame clones, with some not included. The data contain fewer than 150,000 clones, 88% of them seen just once; the ten biggest clones take up 7.6%. The source is an adult in good health. The V and J genes are TRBV6-5 and TRBJ1-2, with 10 bases identical to TRBD1. Sequences were derived from peripheral blood, sampled on day 0 of AZD1222 vaccination. The chain's CDR3 is CASSYVRTGGGYGYTF. The CDR3 DNA reads as TGTGCCAGCAGTTACGTCCGGACAGGGGGAGGCTATGGCTACACCTTC.